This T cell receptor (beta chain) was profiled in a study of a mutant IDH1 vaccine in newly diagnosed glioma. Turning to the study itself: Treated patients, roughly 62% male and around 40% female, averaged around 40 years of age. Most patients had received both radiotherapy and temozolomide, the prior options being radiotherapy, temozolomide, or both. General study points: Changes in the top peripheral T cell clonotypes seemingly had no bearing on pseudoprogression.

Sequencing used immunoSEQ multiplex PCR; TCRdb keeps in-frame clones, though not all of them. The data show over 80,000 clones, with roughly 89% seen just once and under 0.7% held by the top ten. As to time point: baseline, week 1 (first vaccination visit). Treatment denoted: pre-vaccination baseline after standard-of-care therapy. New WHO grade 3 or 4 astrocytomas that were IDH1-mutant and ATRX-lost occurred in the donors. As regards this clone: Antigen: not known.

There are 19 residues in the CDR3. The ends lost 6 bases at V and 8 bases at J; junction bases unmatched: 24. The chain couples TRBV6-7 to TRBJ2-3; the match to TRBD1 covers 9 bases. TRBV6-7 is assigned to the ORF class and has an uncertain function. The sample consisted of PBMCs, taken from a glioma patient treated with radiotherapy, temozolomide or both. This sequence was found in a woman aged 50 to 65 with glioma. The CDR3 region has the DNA TGTGCCAGCAGGCAAAAAACCAGGAGCGTAACGGACAGGGGTGGTACGCAGTATTTT. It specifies CASRQKTRSVTDRGGTQYF.